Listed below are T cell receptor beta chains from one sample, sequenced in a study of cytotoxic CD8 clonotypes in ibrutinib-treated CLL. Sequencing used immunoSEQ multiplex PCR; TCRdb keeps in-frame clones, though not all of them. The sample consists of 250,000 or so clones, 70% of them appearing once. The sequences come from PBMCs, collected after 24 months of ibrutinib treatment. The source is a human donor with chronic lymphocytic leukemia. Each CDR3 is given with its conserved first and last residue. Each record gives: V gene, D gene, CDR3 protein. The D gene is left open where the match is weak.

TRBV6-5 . CASSPLAGFYNEQFF
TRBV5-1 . CASSLDQEQFF
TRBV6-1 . CASSAAWPEAFF
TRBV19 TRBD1 CASSAGTGRVEQYF
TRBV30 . CATAGSLGTNEKLFF
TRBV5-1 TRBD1 CASSPQGDGYTF
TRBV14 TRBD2 CASSQVIVSSGRSPQETQYF
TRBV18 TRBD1 CASSNEGAGGANVLTF
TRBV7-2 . CASSLPGVGSNQPQHF
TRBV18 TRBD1 CASSPGQGSNYGYTF
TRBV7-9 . CASSRDWDDSYNEQFF
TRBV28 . CATRGDLRVGYTF
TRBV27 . CASRPGAGAADTQYF
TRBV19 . CASSVLGYEQFF
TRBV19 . CASGNPDVPGETQYF
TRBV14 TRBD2 CASSQDGRETSGSNEQFF
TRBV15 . CATSRASGGGYTF
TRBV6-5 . CASSYGTSSYEQYF
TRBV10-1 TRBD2 CASSTGLAGGPYNEQFF
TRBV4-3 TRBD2 CASSRGAGDYNEQFF
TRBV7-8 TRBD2 CASTQTSGSYEQYF
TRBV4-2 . CASSRAWGDTSETQYF
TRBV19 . CASRRNQETQYF
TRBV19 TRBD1 CASSPGTEIRYEQYF
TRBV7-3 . CASSLGSEKGTGELFF
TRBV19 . CASSDLYATNEKLFF
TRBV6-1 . CAISDQPQHF
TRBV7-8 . CASSSPSQYQETQYF
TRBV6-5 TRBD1 CASSHLRDRNYEQYF
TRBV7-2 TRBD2 CASRKPGTSGTGELFF
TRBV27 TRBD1 CASTSDRGKGYTF
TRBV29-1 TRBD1 CSVGGQGGQPQHF
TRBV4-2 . CASSQEQNEKLFF
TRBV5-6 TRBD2 CASSLSSGGSREQYF
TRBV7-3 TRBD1 CASSLTGQGAHEQYF
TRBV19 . CASSIRSNPRETQYF
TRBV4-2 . CASSQEGETNEKLFF
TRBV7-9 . CASSLDLFPYEQYF
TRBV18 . CASSPERAAQFF